The rows below give T cell receptor beta chains drawn from one sample of a study of CD8 T cells in ankylosing spondylitis. TCRdb passed the 5' RACE reads through MiXCR, listing each CDR3 protein once. The sample lists some 840,000 distinct CDR3 sequences, about 11% occurring once. The sample taken for sequencing was blood, either unsorted or a sorted T cell fraction (not recorded which). The receptors come from a male donor with ankylosing spondylitis. Each CDR3 is given with its conserved first and last residue. A D gene is named only where the DNA matches it firmly. Clone size, where shown, is once, few, many, or a class for clones that have expanded.

D gene	V gene	CDR3 length	J gene	clone size	CDR3 protein	CDR3 DNA
NA	TRBV20-1	13	TRBJ2-7	few	CSASYGRAREQYF	TGCAGTGCTTCTTACGGGAGAGCGAGAGAGCAGTACTTC
TRBD2	TRBV6-5	17	TRBJ2-1	NA	CASSYETSGSSYNEQFF	TGTGCCAGCAGTTACGAGACTAGCGGGAGCTCCTACAATGAGCAGTTCTTC
NA	TRBV6-4	16	TRBJ1-4	NA	CASSGAAKGRAEKLFF	TGTGCCAGCAGTGGCGCGGCTAAGGGAAGGGCCGAAAAACTGTTTTTT
NA	TRBV9	13	TRBJ2-5	many	CASSVEGGETQYF	TGTGCCAGCAGCGTAGAAGGGGGGGAGACCCAGTACTTC
NA	TRBV6-1	13	TRBJ1-5	NA	CASSAREGQPQHF	TGTGCCAGCAGTGCCAGGGAAGGTCAGCCCCAGCATTTT
NA	TRBV20-1	12	TRBJ2-7	few	CSARWESYEQYF	TGCAGTGCTAGATGGGAGTCCTACGAGCAGTACTTC
NA	TRBV7-2	14	TRBJ1-1	few	CASSAVGWNTEAFF	TGTGCCAGCAGCGCCGTGGGCTGGAACACTGAAGCTTTCTTT
NA	TRBV4-1	13	TRBJ2-3	few	CASSQPIGDTQYF	TGCGCCAGCAGCCAACCTATAGGGGATACGCAGTATTTT
TRBD1	TRBV20-1	15	TRBJ2-7	few	CSASGTQGSSYEQYF	TGCAGTGCTAGCGGGACACAGGGGAGTTCCTACGAGCAGTACTTC
NA	TRBV2	14	TRBJ1-1	many	CASSRRGLNTEAFF	TGTGCCAGCAGTCGGCGGGGATTGAACACTGAAGCTTTCTTT
NA	TRBV4-2	15	TRBJ2-3	few	CASSQQPEGADTQYF	TGTGCCAGCAGCCAGCAACCAGAGGGCGCAGATACGCAGTATTTT
TRBD2	TRBV5-1	15	TRBJ2-7	few	CASSFGLAGVYEQYF	TGCGCCAGCAGCTTTGGACTAGCGGGAGTCTACGAGCAGTACTTC
NA	TRBV6-2/TRBV6-3	13	TRBJ1-4	few	CASKRGGDEKLFF	TGTGCCAGCAAAAGGGGAGGAGATGAAAAACTGTTTTTT
NA	TRBV18	17	TRBJ2-6	few	CASSPIRQNSGANVLTF	TGTGCCAGCTCACCAATCCGACAGAACTCTGGGGCCAACGTCCTGACTTTC
NA	TRBV27	13	TRBJ2-7	many	CASSRTVTYEQYF	TGTGCCAGCAGTCGTACAGTTACCTACGAGCAGTACTTC
NA	TRBV6-2/TRBV6-3	12	TRBJ2-1	many	CASSQRVNEQFF	TGTGCCAGCAGCCAACGGGTCAATGAGCAGTTCTTC
TRBD2	TRBV5-1	15	TRBJ2-5	many	CASSLVGGGLETQYF	TGCGCCAGCAGCTTGGTCGGGGGGGGTCTGGAGACCCAGTACTTC
NA	TRBV11-2	13	TRBJ1-1	many	CASSSLGGGRAFF	TGTGCCAGCAGCTCCCTTGGGGGGGGGCGGGCTTTCTTT
TRBD2	TRBV18	16	TRBJ2-1	many	CASSPTGGLIYNEQFF	TGTGCCAGCTCCCCGACGGGGGGACTCATTTACAATGAGCAGTTCTTC
TRBD2	TRBV7-2	17	TRBJ2-7	few	CASSLIQLAGDMYEQYF	TGTGCCAGCAGCTTAATTCAACTAGCGGGAGACATGTACGAGCAGTACTTC
TRBD1	TRBV9	15	TRBJ2-5	NA	CASSDRDRVGKTQYF	TGTGCCAGCAGCGACCGGGACAGGGTAGGGAAGACCCAGTACTTC
NA	TRBV18	14	TRBJ2-5	few	CASSPLSRQETQYF	TGTGCCAGCTCACCACTGTCCCGGCAGGAGACCCAGTACTTC
NA	TRBV7-6	13	TRBJ1-1	many	CASSAGLNTEAFF	TGTGCCAGCAGCGCGGGTCTGAACACTGAAGCTTTCTTT
NA	TRBV3-1	11	TRBJ1-2	many	CASSQVYAVSF	TGTGCCAGCAGCCAAGTTTACGCCGTGTCCTTC
NA	TRBV20-1	13	TRBJ2-3	few	CSVRRGGTDTQYF	TGCAGTGTAAGGAGGGGTGGCACAGATACGCAGTATTTT
TRBD1	TRBV9	16	TRBJ2-4	NA	CASSLGTGESKNIQYF	TGTGCCAGCAGCCTTGGGACAGGGGAGTCCAAAAACATTCAGTACTTC
TRBD1	TRBV4-2	15	TRBJ1-2	NA	CASSLSGQGEYGYTF	TGTGCCAGCAGCCTGAGCGGACAGGGAGAATATGGCTACACCTTC
TRBD1	TRBV27	16	TRBJ2-7	NA	CASSFLARQGAGEQYF	TGTGCCAGCAGTTTTCTGGCCCGACAGGGGGCGGGCGAGCAGTACTTC
NA	TRBV4-1	15	TRBJ2-5	few	CASSQDWTHQETQYF	TGCGCCAGCAGCCAAGATTGGACTCACCAAGAGACCCAGTACTTC
TRBD1	TRBV10-3	14	TRBJ2-7	NA	CAIKRQGSNDEQYF	TGTGCCATCAAAAGACAGGGTTCAAACGACGAGCAGTACTTC
NA	TRBV20-1	14	TRBJ2-7	few	CSAKRGRHSYEQYF	TGCAGTGCAAAGAGGGGCAGACACTCCTACGAGCAGTACTTC
TRBD1	TRBV4-3	16	TRBJ2-5	many	CASSPRRTGYPETQYF	TGCGCCAGCAGCCCCCGCCGGACAGGGTACCCAGAGACCCAGTACTTC
TRBD1	TRBV20-1	13	TRBJ1-2	few	CSALIGQGGGYTF	TGCAGTGCTCTCATCGGACAGGGTGGTGGCTACACCTTC
TRBD2	TRBV9	15	TRBJ2-1	few	CASSETSGTYNEQFF	TGTGCCAGCAGCGAGACTAGCGGGACCTACAATGAGCAGTTCTTC
NA	TRBV5-1	15	TRBJ1-5	many	CASSFSQGGNQPQHF	TGCGCCAGCAGCTTCAGCCAGGGAGGCAATCAGCCCCAGCATTTT
NA	TRBV20-1	13	TRBJ2-7	NA	CSARTETFYEQYF	TGCAGTGCTAGGACAGAGACCTTCTACGAGCAGTACTTC
NA	TRBV5-1	15	TRBJ2-7	many	CASSLGRGSSYEQYF	TGTGCCAGCAGCTTAGGAAGGGGAAGCTCCTACGAGCAGTACTTC
TRBD2	TRBV20-1	14	TRBJ2-1	many	CSAKASGRSPQQFF	TGCAGTGCTAAGGCTAGCGGGAGGTCGCCACAGCAGTTCTTC
NA	TRBV29-1	12	TRBJ1-4	many	CSVGQINEKLFF	TGCAGCGTTGGGCAGATTAATGAAAAACTGTTTTTT
NA	TRBV20-1	12	TRBJ2-5	few	CSARRRGKTQYF	TGCAGTGCTAGGAGACGGGGGAAGACCCAGTACTTC
NA	TRBV20-1	10	TRBJ2-5	many	CSAARETQYF	TGCAGCGCCGCGCGAGAGACCCAGTACTTC
NA	TRBV20-1	12	TRBJ1-1	few	CSAVRQDTEAFF	TGCAGTGCTGTCAGACAAGACACTGAAGCTTTCTTT
NA	TRBV24-1	14	TRBJ1-5	many	CATSDARRNQPQHF	TGTGCCACCAGTGATGCGCGGCGAAATCAGCCCCAGCATTTT
NA	TRBV20-1	17	TRBJ2-5	NA	CSASAPAGAGGFETQYF	TGCAGTGCTAGTGCCCCAGCGGGAGCAGGGGGTTTCGAGACCCAGTACTTC
NA	TRBV6-5	15	TRBJ2-2	many	CASSYSNFYTGELFF	TGTGCCAGCAGTTACTCGAACTTCTACACCGGGGAGCTGTTTTTT
TRBD2	TRBV20-1	16	TRBJ2-1	few	CSARSQGGSSYNEQFF	TGCAGTGCTAGAAGTCAAGGCGGGAGTTCCTACAATGAGCAGTTCTTC
NA	TRBV20-1	15	TRBJ1-1	NA	CSARVPDRLNTEAFF	TGCAGTGCTAGAGTCCCGGACAGACTTAACACTGAAGCTTTCTTT
TRBD1	TRBV20-1	15	TRBJ1-2	many	CSATRGGTGNYGYTF	TGCAGTGCTACTCGGGGAGGGACAGGCAACTATGGCTACACCTTC
NA	TRBV21-1	16	TRBJ2-3	many	CASSKGGTGTSGTQYF	TGTGCCAGCAGCAAAGGTGGGACAGGGACCAGTGGTACGCAGTATTTT
NA	TRBV10-3	12	TRBJ1-1	few	CAISDGGTEAFF	TGTGCCATCAGTGATGGGGGCACTGAAGCTTTCTTT
NA	TRBV29-1	14	TRBJ1-2	many	CSVERVGGLGGYTF	TGCAGCGTTGAACGGGTTGGGGGGCTCGGTGGCTACACCTTC
TRBD1	TRBV7-2	15	TRBJ1-4	NA	CASSVRTGSYEKLFF	TGTGCCAGCAGCGTCAGGACAGGGAGTTATGAAAAACTGTTTTTT
TRBD1	TRBV12-3/TRBV12-4	15	TRBJ1-2	few	CASSYFSTGTYGYTF	TGTGCCAGCAGTTACTTTTCGACAGGGACCTATGGCTACACCTTC
TRBD2	TRBV11-1	14	TRBJ2-7	NA	CASSRTSESYEQYF	TGTGCCAGCAGCCGGACTAGCGAATCCTACGAGCAGTACTTC
TRBD2	TRBV20-1	14	TRBJ2-3	NA	CSASRDYLGDTQYF	TGCAGTGCTTCCAGGGACTACCTGGGGGATACGCAGTATTTT